One TCR beta chain is described in this entry. Its target is not known. Sequencing was performed with immunoSEQ multiplex PCR; in TCRdb, only in-frame clones are kept and a portion is missing. The sample has tens of thousands of clones; approximately 80% are singletons. The sample originates from a study of radiotherapy plus CTLA-4 blockade in lung cancer. Study information: Objective responses were observed in around 17% of patients, and disease control was achieved by about 30%.

Findings and limits, study-wide: Some TCR clones had been derived from tumors. These clones expanded in peripheral blood after radiotherapy plus ipilimumab.

Looked up from germline, CDR1 is ENHRY and CDR2 is SYGVKD. The CDR3 runs to 12 residues. J gave up 7 bases and V 6 bases, and 4 bases lay outside the gene matches. The specimen was peripheral blood, collected from a patient treated with radiotherapy plus ipilimumab. The sequence was collected from a human donor with non-small cell lung cancer who had stable disease on radiotherapy plus ipilimumab. The V gene is TRBV10-3, the J gene TRBJ1-1; 8 bases are shared with TRBD1. CDR3 sequence reads: CAISRDRLEAFF. In DNA form, the CDR3 reads TGTGCCATCAGCCGGGACAGGCTTGAAGCTTTCTTT.